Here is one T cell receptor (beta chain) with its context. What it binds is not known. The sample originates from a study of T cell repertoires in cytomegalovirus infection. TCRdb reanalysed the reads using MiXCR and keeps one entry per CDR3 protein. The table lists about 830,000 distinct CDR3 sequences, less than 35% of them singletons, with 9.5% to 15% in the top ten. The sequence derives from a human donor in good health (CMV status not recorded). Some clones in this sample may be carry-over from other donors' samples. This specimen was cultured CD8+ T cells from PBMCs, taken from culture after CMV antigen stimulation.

The CDR3 spells CATSLAGDNEQFF. In nucleotides, the CDR3 is TGTGCCACCTCCTTAGCGGGGGACAATGAGCAGTTCTTC. This chain links TRBV24-1 with TRBJ2-1, with TRBD2 matching over 9 bases. Germline assignment: CDR1 KGHDR and CDR2 SFDVKD. The CDR3 spans 13 residues. With V trimmed by 9 bases and J by 5 bases, 4 bases remained unmatched.